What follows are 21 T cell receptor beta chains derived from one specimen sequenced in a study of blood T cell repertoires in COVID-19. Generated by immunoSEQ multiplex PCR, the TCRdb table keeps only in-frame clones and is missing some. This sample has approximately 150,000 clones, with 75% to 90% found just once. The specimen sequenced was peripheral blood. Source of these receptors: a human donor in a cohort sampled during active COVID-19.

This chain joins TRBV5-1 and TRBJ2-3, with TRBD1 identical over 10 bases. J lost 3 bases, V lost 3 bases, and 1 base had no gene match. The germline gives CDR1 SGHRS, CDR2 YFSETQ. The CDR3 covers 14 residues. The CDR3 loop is CASSWTGGTDTQYF. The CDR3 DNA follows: TGCGCCAGCAGCTGGACAGGGGGAACAGATACGCAGTATTTT.

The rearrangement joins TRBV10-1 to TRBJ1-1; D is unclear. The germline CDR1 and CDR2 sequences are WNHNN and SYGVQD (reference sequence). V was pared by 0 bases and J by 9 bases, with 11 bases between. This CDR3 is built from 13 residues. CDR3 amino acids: CASSESPESKAFF. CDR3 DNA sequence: TGCGCCAGCAGTGAGTCCCCCGAGAGTAAAGCTTTCTTT.

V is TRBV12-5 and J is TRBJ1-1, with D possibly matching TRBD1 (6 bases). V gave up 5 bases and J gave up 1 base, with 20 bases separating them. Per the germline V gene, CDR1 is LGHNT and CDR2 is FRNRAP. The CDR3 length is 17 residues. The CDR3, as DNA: TGTGCTAGTGGTACCGCCCCTAAGGACAGCCAGAACACTGAAGCTTTCTTT. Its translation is CASGTAPKDSQNTEAFF.

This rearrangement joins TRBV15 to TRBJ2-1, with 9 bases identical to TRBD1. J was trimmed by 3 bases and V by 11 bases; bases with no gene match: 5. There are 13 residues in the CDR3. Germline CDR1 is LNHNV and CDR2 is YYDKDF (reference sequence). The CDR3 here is CAVPGQGYNEQFF. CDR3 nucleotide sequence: TGTGCCGTGCCGGGACAGGGCTACAATGAGCAGTTCTTC. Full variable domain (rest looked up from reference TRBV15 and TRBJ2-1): DAMVIQNPRYQVTQFGKPVTLSCSQTLNHNVMYWYQQKSSQAPKLLFHYYDKDFNNEADTPDNFQSRRPNTSFCFLDIRSPGLGDTAMYLCAVPGQGYNEQFFGPGTRLTVL.

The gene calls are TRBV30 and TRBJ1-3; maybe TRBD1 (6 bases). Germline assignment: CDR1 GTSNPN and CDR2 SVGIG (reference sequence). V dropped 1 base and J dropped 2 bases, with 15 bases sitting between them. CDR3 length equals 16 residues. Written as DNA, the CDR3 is TGTGCCTGGAGTGGCCTTACAGGGCAAGCTGGAAACACCATATATTTT. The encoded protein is CAWSGLTGQAGNTIYF.

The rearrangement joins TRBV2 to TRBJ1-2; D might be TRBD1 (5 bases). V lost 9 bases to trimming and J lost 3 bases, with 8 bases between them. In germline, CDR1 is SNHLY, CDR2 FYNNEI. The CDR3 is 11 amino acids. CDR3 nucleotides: TGTGCCAGTACAGGTGACTATGGCTACACCTTC. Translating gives CASTGDYGYTF.

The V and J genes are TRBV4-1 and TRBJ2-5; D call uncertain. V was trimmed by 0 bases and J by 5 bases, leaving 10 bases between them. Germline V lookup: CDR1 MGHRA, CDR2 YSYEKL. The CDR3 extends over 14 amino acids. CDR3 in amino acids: CASSQDPYEETQYF. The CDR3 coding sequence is TGCGCCAGCAGCCAAGATCCTTACGAGGAGACCCAGTACTTC.

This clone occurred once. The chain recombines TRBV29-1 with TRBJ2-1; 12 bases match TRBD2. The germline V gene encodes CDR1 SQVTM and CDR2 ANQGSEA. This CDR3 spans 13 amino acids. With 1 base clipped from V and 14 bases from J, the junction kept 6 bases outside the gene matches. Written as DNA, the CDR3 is TGCAGCGTTGAAGTAAGACTAGCGGGAGATGAGTTCTTC. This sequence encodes CSVEVRLAGDEFF.

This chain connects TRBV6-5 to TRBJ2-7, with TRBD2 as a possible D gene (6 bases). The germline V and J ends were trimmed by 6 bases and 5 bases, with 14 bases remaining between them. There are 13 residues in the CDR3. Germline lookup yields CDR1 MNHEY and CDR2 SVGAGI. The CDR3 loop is CASSLAGTDEQYF. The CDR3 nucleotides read TGTGCCAGCAGCCTTGCCGGGACTGACGAGCAGTACTTC.

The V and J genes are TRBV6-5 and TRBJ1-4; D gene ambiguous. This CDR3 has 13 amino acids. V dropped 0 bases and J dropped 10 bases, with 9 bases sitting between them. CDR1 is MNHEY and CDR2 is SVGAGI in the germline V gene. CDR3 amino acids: CASSYSGVGKLFF. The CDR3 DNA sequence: TGTGCCAGCAGTTACTCCGGGGTGGGAAAACTGTTTTTT.

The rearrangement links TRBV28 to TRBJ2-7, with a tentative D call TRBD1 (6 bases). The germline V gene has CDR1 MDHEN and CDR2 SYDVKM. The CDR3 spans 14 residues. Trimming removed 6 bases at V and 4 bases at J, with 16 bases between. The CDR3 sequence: CASRAGGQIYEQYF. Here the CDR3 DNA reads TGTGCCAGCAGGGCCGGCGGACAGATTTACGAGCAGTACTTC.

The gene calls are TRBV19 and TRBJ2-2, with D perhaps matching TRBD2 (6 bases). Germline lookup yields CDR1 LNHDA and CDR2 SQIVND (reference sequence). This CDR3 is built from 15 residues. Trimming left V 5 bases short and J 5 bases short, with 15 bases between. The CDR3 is CASSVRTGETGELFF. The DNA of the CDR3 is TGTGCCAGTAGTGTACGCACGGGGGAGACCGGGGAGCTGTTTTTT.

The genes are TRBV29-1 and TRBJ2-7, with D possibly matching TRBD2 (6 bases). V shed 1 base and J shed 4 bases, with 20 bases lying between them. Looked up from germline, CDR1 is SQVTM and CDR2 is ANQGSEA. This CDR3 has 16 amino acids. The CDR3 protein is CSVEGSGTEGPYEQYF. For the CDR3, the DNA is TGCAGCGTTGAAGGCTCTGGGACGGAGGGGCCATACGAGCAGTACTTC.

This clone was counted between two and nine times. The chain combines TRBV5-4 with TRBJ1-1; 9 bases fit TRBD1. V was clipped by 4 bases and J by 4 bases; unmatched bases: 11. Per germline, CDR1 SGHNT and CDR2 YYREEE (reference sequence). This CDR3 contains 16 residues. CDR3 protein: CASSLGGQGGFTEAFF. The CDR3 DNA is TGTGCCAGCAGCCTAGGGGGACAGGGAGGGTTCACTGAAGCTTTCTTT.

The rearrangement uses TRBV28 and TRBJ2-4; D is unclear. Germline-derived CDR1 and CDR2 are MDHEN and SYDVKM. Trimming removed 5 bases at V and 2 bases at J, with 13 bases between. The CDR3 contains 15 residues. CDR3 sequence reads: CASSSTTITKNIQYF. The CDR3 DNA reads TGTGCCAGCAGTAGCACCACGATAACCAAAAACATTCAGTACTTC.

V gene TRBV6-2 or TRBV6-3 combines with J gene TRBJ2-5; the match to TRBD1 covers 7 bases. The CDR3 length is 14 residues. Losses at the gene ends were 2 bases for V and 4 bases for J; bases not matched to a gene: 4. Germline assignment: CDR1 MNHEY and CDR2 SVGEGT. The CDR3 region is CASSYTDRPETQYF. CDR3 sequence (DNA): TGTGCCAGCAGTTACACGGACAGGCCAGAGACCCAGTACTTC.

CDR3 sequence (DNA): TGTGCCAGCAGTGCGGGGGAACCGGACCCCTATGGCTACACCTTC. It specifies CASSAGEPDPYGYTF. The genes are TRBV2 and TRBJ1-2, with D possibly matching TRBD1 (5 bases). This CDR3 contains 15 residues. Germline CDR1 and CDR2: SNHLY and FYNNEI. Trimming removed 4 bases at V and 4 bases at J, with 16 bases between. The variable domain in full, with the rest retrieved from reference TRBV2 and TRBJ1-2, is EPEVTQTPSHQVTQMGQEVILRCVPISNHLYFYWYRQILGQKVEFLVSFYNNEISEKSEIFDDQFSVERPDGSNFTLKIRSTKLEDSAMYFCASSAGEPDPYGYTFGSGTRLTVV.

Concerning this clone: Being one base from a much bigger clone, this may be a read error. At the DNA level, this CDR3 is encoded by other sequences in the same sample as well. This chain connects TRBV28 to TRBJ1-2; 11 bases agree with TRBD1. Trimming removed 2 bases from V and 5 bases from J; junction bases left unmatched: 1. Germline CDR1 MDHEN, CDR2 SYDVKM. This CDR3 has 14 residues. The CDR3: CASSLGTGGYGYTF. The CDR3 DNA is TGTGCCAGCAGTTTAGGGACAGGGGGGTATGGCTACACCTTC.

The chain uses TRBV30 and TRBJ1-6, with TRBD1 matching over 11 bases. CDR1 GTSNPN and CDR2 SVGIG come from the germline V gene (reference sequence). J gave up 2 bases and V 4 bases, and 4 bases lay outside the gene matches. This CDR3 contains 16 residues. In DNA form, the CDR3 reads TGTGCCTGGACCGGGACAGGGGGAACCTATAATTCACCCCTCCACTTT. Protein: CAWTGTGGTYNSPLHF.

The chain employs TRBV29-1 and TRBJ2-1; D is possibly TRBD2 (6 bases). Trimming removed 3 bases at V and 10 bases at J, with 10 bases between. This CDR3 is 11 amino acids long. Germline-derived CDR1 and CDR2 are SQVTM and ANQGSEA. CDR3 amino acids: CSVDSGGEQFF. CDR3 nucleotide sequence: TGCAGCGTTGATAGCGGTGGGGAGCAGTTCTTC.

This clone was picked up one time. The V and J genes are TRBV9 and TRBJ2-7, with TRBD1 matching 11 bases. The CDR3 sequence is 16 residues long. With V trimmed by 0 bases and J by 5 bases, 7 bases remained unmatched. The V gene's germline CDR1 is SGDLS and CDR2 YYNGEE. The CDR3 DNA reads TGTGCCAGCAGCGTAGAGGGGACAGGGGGTTCTCACGAGCAGTACTTC. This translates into CASSVEGTGGSHEQYF.